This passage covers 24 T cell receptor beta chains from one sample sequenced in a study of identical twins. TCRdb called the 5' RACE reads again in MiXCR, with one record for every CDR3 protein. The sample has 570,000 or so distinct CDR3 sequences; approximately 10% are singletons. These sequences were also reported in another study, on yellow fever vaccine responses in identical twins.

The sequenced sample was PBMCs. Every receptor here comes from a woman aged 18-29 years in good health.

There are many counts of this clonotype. The CDR3: CASMPGLASNEQFF. The DNA of the CDR3 is TGCGCCAGCATGCCGGGACTAGCATCGAATGAGCAGTTCTTC. The rearrangement uses TRBV5-1 and TRBJ2-1, with 9 bases that match TRBD2. The CDR3 is made up of 14 amino acids. Per germline, CDR1 SGHRS and CDR2 YFSETQ. The trim removed 6 bases at V and 7 bases at J, leaving 8 bases unmatched.

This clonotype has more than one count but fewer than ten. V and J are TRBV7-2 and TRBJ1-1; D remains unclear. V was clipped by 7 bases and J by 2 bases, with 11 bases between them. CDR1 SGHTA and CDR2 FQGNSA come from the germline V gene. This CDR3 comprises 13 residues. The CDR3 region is CASTPPANTEAFF. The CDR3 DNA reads TGTGCCAGCACCCCCCCGGCCAACACTGAAGCTTTCTTT.

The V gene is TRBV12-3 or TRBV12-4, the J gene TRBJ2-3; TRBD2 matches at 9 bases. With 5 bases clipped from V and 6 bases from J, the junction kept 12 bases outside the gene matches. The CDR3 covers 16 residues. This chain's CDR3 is CASSPFRRGGRDTQYF. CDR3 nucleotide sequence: TGTGCCAGCAGTCCCTTTAGGCGGGGGGGCCGTGATACGCAGTATTTT.

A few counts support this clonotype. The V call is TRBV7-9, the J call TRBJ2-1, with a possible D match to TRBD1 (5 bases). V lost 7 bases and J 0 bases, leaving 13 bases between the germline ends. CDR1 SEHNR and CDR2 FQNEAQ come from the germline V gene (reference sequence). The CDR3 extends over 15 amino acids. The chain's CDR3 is CASKTGPSSYNEQFF. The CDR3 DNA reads TGTGCCAGCAAAACAGGTCCGAGCTCCTACAATGAGCAGTTCTTC. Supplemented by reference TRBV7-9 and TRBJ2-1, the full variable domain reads DTGVSQNPRHKITKRGQNVTFRCDPISEHNRLYWYRQTLGQGPEFLTYFQNEAQLEKSRLLSDRFSAERPKGSFSTLEIQRTEQGDSAMYLCASKTGPSSYNEQFFGPGTRLTVL.

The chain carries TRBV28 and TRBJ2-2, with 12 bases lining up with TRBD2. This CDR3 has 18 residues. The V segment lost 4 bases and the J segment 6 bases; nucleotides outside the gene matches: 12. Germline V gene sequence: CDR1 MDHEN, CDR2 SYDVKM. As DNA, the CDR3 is TGTGCCAGCAGTTCCGGACTAGCGGGACCCTTGGGCGCCGGGGAGCTGTTTTTT. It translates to CASSSGLAGPLGAGELFF. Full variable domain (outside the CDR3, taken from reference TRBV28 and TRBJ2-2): DVKVTQSSRYLVKRTGEKVFLECVQDMDHENMFWYRQDPGLGLRLIYFSYDVKMKEKGDIPEGYSVSREKKERFSLILESASTNQTSMYLCASSSGLAGPLGAGELFFGEGSRLTVL.

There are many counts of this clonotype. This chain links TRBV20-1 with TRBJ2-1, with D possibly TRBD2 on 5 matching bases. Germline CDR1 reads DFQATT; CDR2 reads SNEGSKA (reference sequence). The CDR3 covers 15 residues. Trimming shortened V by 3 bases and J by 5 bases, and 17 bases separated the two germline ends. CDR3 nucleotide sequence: TGCAGTGCTAGTACCACCGGACTGGACCACAATGAGCAGTTCTTC. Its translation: CSASTTGLDHNEQFF.

The CDR3 reads CSAADRGGGEQFF. The CDR3, as DNA: TGCAGCGCCGCGGACAGGGGAGGGGGTGAGCAGTTCTTC. The chain has TRBV29-1 and TRBJ2-1; 9 nucleotides line up with TRBD1. J was trimmed by 9 bases and V by 7 bases; bases with no gene match: 10. Germline V CDR1 and CDR2: SQVTM, ANQGSEA. The CDR3 is made up of 13 amino acids.

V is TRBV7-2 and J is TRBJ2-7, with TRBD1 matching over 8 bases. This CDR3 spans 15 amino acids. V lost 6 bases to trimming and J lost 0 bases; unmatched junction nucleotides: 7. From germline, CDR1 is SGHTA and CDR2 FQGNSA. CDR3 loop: CASRQWTGSSYEQYF. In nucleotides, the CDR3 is TGTGCCAGCAGGCAATGGACAGGGAGCTCCTACGAGCAGTACTTC.

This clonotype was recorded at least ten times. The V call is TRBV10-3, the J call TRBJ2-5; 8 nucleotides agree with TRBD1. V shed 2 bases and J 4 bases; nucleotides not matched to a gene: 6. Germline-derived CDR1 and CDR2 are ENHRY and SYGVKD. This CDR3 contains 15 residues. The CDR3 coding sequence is TGTGCCATCAGTGAGAGGACAGGGAGCGCAGAGACCCAGTACTTC. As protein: CAISERTGSAETQYF.

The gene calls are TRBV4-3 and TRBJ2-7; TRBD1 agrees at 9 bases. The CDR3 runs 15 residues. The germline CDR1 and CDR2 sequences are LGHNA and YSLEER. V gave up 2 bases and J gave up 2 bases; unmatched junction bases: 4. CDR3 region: CASSQTTGGTYEQYF. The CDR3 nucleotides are TGCGCCAGCAGCCAAACGACAGGGGGAACCTACGAGCAGTACTTC.

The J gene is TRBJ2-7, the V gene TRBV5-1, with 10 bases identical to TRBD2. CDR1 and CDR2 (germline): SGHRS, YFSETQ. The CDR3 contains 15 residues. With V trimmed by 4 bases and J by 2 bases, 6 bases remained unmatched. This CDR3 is CASSPTSGWPYEQYF. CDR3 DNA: TGCGCCAGCAGCCCGACTAGCGGGTGGCCCTACGAGCAGTACTTC.

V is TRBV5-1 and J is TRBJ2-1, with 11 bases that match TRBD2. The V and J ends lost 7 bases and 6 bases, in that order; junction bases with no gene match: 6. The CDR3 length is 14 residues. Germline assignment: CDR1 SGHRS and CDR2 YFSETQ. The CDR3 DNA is TGCGCCAGCCTCGAGGGACTAGCGGCCAATGAGCAGTTCTTC. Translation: CASLEGLAANEQFF.

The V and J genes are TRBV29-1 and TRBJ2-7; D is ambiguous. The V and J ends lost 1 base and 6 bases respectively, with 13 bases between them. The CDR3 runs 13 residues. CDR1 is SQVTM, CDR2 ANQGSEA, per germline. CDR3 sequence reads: CSVEATSPGEQYF. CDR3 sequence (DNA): TGCAGCGTTGAAGCAACCTCCCCGGGCGAGCAGTACTTC.

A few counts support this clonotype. The CDR3 nucleotides read TGTGCCAGCAGCCAAGATCCCGGGACAGGGTGGGATACGCAGTATTTT. Its protein product is CASSQDPGTGWDTQYF. The chain recombines TRBV3-1 with TRBJ2-3; the match to TRBD1 covers 9 bases. V shed 0 bases, J shed 6 bases, and the junction held 7 bases outside the gene matches. The CDR3 contains 16 residues. The germline V gene has CDR1 LGHDT and CDR2 YNNKEL (reference sequence).

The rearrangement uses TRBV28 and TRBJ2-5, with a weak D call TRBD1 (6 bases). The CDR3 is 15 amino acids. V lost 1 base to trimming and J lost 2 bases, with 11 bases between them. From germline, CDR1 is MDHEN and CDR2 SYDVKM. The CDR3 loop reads CASSLYKGVQETQYF. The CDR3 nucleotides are TGTGCCAGCAGTTTATATAAGGGGGTACAAGAGACCCAGTACTTC.

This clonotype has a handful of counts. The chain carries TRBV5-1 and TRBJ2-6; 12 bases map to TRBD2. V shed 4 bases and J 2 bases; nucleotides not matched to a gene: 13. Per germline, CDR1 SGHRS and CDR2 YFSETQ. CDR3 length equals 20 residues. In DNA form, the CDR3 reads TGCGCCAGCAGCATGGGACTAGCGGGTCCCCGCTACCCTGGGGCCAACGTCCTGACTTTC. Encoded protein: CASSMGLAGPRYPGANVLTF. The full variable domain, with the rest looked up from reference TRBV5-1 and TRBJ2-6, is KAGVTQTPRYLIKTRGQQVTLSCSPISGHRSVSWYQQTPGQGLQFLFEYFSETQRNKGNFPGRFSGRQFSNSRSEMNVSTLELGDSALYLCASSMGLAGPRYPGANVLTFGAGSRLTVL.

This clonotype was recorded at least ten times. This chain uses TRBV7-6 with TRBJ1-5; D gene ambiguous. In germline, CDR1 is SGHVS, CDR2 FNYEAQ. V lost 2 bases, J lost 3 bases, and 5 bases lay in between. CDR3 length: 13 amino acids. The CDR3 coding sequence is TGTGCCAGCAGCTTAAGGACCAATCAGCCCCAGCATTTT. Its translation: CASSLRTNQPQHF.

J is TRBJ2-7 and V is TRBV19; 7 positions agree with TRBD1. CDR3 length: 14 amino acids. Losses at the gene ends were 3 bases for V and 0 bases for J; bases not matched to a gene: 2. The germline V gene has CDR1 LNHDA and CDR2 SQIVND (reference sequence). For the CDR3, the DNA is TGTGCCAGTAGTATCTGGGACAGCTCCTACGAGCAGTACTTC. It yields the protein CASSIWDSSYEQYF.

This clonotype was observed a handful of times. CDR3 residues: CSAADRTAYEQYF. For the CDR3, the DNA is TGCAGCGCTGCGGACCGTACGGCCTACGAGCAGTACTTC. The J gene is TRBJ2-7, the V gene TRBV29-1, with D unclear. Germline assignment: CDR1 SQVTM and CDR2 ANQGSEA. CDR3 length equals 13 residues. V was shortened by 7 bases and J by 2 bases, with 15 bases between the two germline ends.

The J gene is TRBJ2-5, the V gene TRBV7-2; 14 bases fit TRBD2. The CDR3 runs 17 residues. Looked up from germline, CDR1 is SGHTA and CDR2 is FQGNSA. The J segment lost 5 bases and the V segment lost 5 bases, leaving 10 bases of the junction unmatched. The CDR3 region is CASSPRLAGGPWETQYF. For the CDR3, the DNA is TGTGCCAGCAGCCCCCGACTAGCGGGAGGGCCCTGGGAGACCCAGTACTTC.

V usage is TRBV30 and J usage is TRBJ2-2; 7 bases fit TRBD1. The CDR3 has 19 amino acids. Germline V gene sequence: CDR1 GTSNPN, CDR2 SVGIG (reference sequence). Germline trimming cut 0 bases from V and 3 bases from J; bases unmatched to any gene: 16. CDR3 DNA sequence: TGTGCCTGGAGTGTAAGGTTAGGACGACAGGGTATGGACACCGGGGAGCTGTTTTTT. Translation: CAWSVRLGRQGMDTGELFF.

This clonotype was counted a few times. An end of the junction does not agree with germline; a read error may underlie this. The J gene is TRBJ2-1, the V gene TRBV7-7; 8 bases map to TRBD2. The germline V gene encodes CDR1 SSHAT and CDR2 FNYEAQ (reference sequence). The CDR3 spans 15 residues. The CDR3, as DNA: TGTGCTAGCAGCTTAGGAGGAGCGGGAGTCGGTGAGCAGTTCTTC. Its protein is CASSLGGAGVGEQFF.

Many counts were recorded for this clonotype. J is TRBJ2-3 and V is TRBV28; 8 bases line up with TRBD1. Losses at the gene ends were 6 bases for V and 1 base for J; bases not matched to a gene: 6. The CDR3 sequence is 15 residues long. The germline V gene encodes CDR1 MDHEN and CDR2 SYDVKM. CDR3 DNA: TGTGCCAGCAGAGAACCAGGGGGCCGCACAGATACGCAGTATTTT. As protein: CASREPGGRTDTQYF.

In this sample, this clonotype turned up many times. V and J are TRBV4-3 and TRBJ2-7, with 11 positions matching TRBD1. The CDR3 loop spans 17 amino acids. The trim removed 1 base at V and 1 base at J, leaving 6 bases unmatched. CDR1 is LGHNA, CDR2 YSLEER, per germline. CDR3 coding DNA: TGCGCCAGCAGCCAAGTGCTAGGGACAGGGGGTTCCTACGAGCAGTACTTC. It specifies CASSQVLGTGGSYEQYF.